This T cell receptor (beta chain) was found in a study of shared clonotypes between healthy human individuals. Libraries were prepared by immunoSEQ multiplex PCR; TCRdb keeps only in-frame clonotypes and omits some of them. The sample includes 2 million to 2.5 million clones, less than 95% of them seen just once. V shed 3 bases, J shed 3 bases, and the junction held 2 bases outside the gene matches. The CDR3 contains 14 residues. The germline gives CDR1 SGDLS, CDR2 YYNGEE. Study-wide results and caveats: Few donors restricted represented genetic and exposure-history diversity. A reduction in generation probabilities was seen for non-shared clonotypes relative to those shared by all four donors.

Comment on this clone: Its antigen is not identified.

CD8 cells classed as naive were CD45RO-negative and positively selected for CCR7, excluding terminally differentiated effector memory CD45RA+ cells. Every one of the donors was a Caucasian adult that lived in Nashville, Tennessee. The chain links TRBV9 to TRBJ2-1, with 8 bases aligning to TRBD1. The receptor's source is a man aged 18 to 35 in good health. The source material was naive CD8+ T cells sorted from blood. The CDR3 here is CASSGQGHYNEQFF. CDR3 nucleotide sequence: TGTGCCAGCAGCGGACAGGGGCACTACAATGAGCAGTTCTTC.